These 22 T cell receptor beta chains were sequenced from one sample in a study of shared clonotypes between healthy human individuals. Profiled with immunoSEQ multiplex PCR; TCRdb holds only in-frame clones, not every one. The table shows 400,000 to 600,000 clones, with about 79% occurring only once. Sequencing was done on a sample of PBMCs. Every receptor here comes from a woman in her thirties or forties in good health. Some clones in this sample may be carry-over from other donors' samples.

This clone came up once. V gene TRBV2 combines with J gene TRBJ2-7; D may correspond to TRBD1 or TRBD2 (6 bases each). The V end was cut by 4 bases, the J end by 3 bases, with 13 bases between. The germline V gene has CDR1 SNHLY and CDR2 FYNNEI. CDR3 length equals 14 residues. The CDR3 reads CASSVGGRNYEQYF. The CDR3 nucleotides read TGTGCCAGCAGTGTAGGGGGGAGGAACTACGAGCAGTACTTC.

This clone was recorded only once. The V gene is TRBV5-6, the J gene TRBJ2-5; D may match TRBD1 or TRBD2 (6 bases each). Germline V gene lookup returns CDR1 SGHDT and CDR2 YYEEEE. V lost 3 bases to trimming and J lost 2 bases, with 17 bases between them. The CDR3 has 16 residues. The CDR3 region is CASSWWAGGPQETQYF. The CDR3 DNA follows: TGTGCCAGCAGCTGGTGGGCTGGGGGGCCTCAAGAGACCCAGTACTTC.

This clone was picked up one time. The rearrangement joins TRBV7-9 to TRBJ2-1, with TRBD1 identical over 9 bases. This CDR3 spans 15 amino acids. Germline-derived CDR1 and CDR2 are SEHNR and FQNEAQ (reference sequence). V gave up 6 bases and J gave up 6 bases; unmatched junction bases: 9. This CDR3 is CASSSGTGSPNEQFF. The CDR3 DNA sequence: TGTGCCAGCAGTTCCGGGACAGGGAGTCCCAATGAGCAGTTCTTC.

This chain joins TRBV4-1 and TRBJ1-5; D is ambiguous. V was cut by 6 bases and J by 0 bases, with 18 bases left in between. In germline, CDR1 is MGHRA, CDR2 YSYEKL. The CDR3 loop spans 17 amino acids. For the CDR3, the DNA is TGCGCCAGCAGACGAATTCCCGGGCCTTTTAGCAATCAGCCCCAGCATTTT. Translating it yields CASRRIPGPFSNQPQHF.

This clone is medium-sized by share. This sequence joins TRBV6-5 and TRBJ2-1; TRBD2 matches at 10 bases. This CDR3 is 15 amino acids long. Germline loops: CDR1 MNHEY, CDR2 SVGAGI. Trimming removed 2 bases from V and 7 bases from J; junction bases left unmatched: 5. CDR3 DNA sequence: TGTGCCAGCAGTTACGGACTAGCGGCGTGGAATGAGCAGTTCTTC. This translates into CASSYGLAAWNEQFF.

CDR3 in amino acids: CASSFVGQGGTGELFF. Here the CDR3 DNA reads TGTGCCAGCAGTTTCGTCGGGCAGGGCGGCACCGGGGAGCTGTTTTTT. The chain has TRBV28 and TRBJ2-2, with D perhaps TRBD1 (5 bases). This CDR3 spans 16 amino acids. V lost 3 bases and J lost 4, with 15 bases in between. CDR1 and CDR2 (germline): MDHEN, SYDVKM.

This clone was seen a handful of times. The sample holds other DNA sequences that translate to the same CDR3. V is TRBV28 and J is TRBJ2-6; D is undetermined. The V gene's germline CDR1 is MDHEN and CDR2 SYDVKM. CDR3 length equals 14 residues. Trimming removed 5 bases from V and 5 bases from J, with 10 bases in between. CDR3 coding DNA: TGTGCCAGCAGTCCGTTACGGAGGGCCAACGTCCTGACTTTC. As protein: CASSPLRRANVLTF.

The genes are TRBV5-5 and TRBJ2-2, with D possibly matching TRBD1 (5 bases). V gave up 5 bases and J gave up 1 base, with 18 bases separating them. The CDR3 extends over 17 amino acids. The germline V gene encodes CDR1 SGHKS and CDR2 YYEKEE (reference sequence). The CDR3 DNA is TGTGCCAGCAGACCAGGGCCAGCGAGACAGAACACCGGGGAGCTGTTTTTT. It specifies CASRPGPARQNTGELFF.

This clone was observed a single time. The chain employs TRBV28 and TRBJ2-7, with a weak D call TRBD1 (6 bases). V shed 6 bases and J shed 6 bases, with 18 bases lying between them. Germline V gene data show CDR1 as MDHEN and CDR2 as SYDVKM. The CDR3 runs to 14 residues. CDR3 residues: CASSPVGGDGEQYF. The CDR3 DNA reads as TGTGCCAGCAGCCCGGTAGGGGGAGATGGCGAGCAGTACTTC.

This clone was seen only a few times. The chain carries TRBV5-1 and TRBJ2-2; no clear D gene. V lost 4 bases, J lost 4 bases, and 8 bases lay in between. The CDR3 totals 13 residues. Germline CDR1 is SGHRS and CDR2 is YFSETQ. CDR3 coding DNA: TGCGCCAGCAGCACCCGACTCACCGGGGAGCTGTTTTTT. Residues: CASSTRLTGELFF. Filled out from reference TRBV5-1 and TRBJ2-2, the complete variable domain reads KAGVTQTPRYLIKTRGQQVTLSCSPISGHRSVSWYQQTPGQGLQFLFEYFSETQRNKGNFPGRFSGRQFSNSRSEMNVSTLELGDSALYLCASSTRLTGELFFGEGSRLTVL.

The chain uses TRBV9 and TRBJ2-3; 9 bases align to TRBD2. V shed 4 bases and J 4 bases; nucleotides not matched to a gene: 10. The germline gives CDR1 SGDLS, CDR2 YYNGEE. The CDR3 has 16 residues. CDR3 bases: TGTGCCAGCAGCCGGTCGGGCGGGAGGGTTGCAGATACGCAGTATTTT. This encodes CASSRSGGRVADTQYF.

The genes are TRBV6-5 and TRBJ1-1, with D hard to call. Germline CDR1 is MNHEY and CDR2 is SVGAGI. V was shortened by 5 bases and J by 3 bases, with 13 bases between the two germline ends. There are 14 residues in the CDR3. CDR3 amino acids: CASSPWTVYTEAFF. CDR3 nucleotides: TGTGCCAGCAGTCCTTGGACGGTTTACACTGAAGCTTTCTTT.

The count of this clone is one. J is TRBJ2-3 and V is TRBV18; 7 positions agree with TRBD1. The V gene's germline CDR1 is KGHSH and CDR2 LQKENI. The V gene end was trimmed by 2 bases and the J gene end by 2 bases; junction bases not matched to a gene: 7. This CDR3 comprises 16 residues. The CDR3 bases are TGTGCCAGCTCACCAAGACGGGACAGCGACACAGATACGCAGTATTTT. Its translation is CASSPRRDSDTDTQYF.

The chain carries TRBV6-1 and TRBJ1-5; 8 bases line up with TRBD1. This CDR3 region has 13 residues. Per the germline V gene, CDR1 is MNHNS and CDR2 is SASEGT. The V gene end was trimmed by 6 bases and the J gene end by 3 bases; junction bases not matched to a gene: 1. The chain's CDR3 is CASRDRVNQPQHF. The CDR3 bases are TGTGCCAGCAGGGACAGGGTCAATCAGCCCCAGCATTTT.

The V and J genes are TRBV7-2 and TRBJ2-7; 10 bases are a match to TRBD2. This CDR3 comprises 15 residues. Germline V CDR1 and CDR2: SGHTA, FQGNSA. Trimming at V came to 2 bases and at J to 4 bases, leaving 5 bases not matched to a gene. This chain's CDR3 is CASSLTASGSYEQYF. The DNA of the CDR3 is TGTGCCAGCAGCTTAACGGCTAGCGGGAGTTACGAGCAGTACTTC.

This chain uses TRBV10-1 with TRBJ2-1, with D hard to call. V was clipped by 4 bases and J by 8 bases, with 9 bases between them. Germline CDR1 and CDR2: WNHNN and SYGVQD (reference sequence). The CDR3 is made up of 12 amino acids. The CDR3, as DNA: TGCGCCAGCAGTGGGTACTTGCATGAGCAGTTCTTC. It codes for CASSGYLHEQFF.

This clone was recorded once. V is TRBV18 and J is TRBJ2-7; either TRBD1 or TRBD2 may supply D (5 bases each). The germline CDR1 and CDR2 sequences are KGHSH and LQKENI. Trimming left V 1 base short and J 4 bases short, with 17 bases between. The CDR3 has 16 amino acids. The CDR3 sequence is CASSPLDRDPRYEQYF. CDR3 DNA sequence: TGTGCCAGCTCACCACTGGATCGGGACCCGAGGTACGAGCAGTACTTC.

The V gene is TRBV7-3, the J gene TRBJ2-7; D possibly corresponds to TRBD2 (5 bases). Trimming removed 5 bases at V and 5 bases at J, with 16 bases between. Germline V gives CDR1 SGHTA, CDR2 FQGTGA. This CDR3 region has 14 residues. The CDR3 loop is CASSAGLASNEQYF. CDR3 in DNA: TGTGCCAGCAGCGCGGGCCTAGCATCTAACGAGCAGTACTTC. Drawing the rest from reference TRBV7-3 and TRBJ2-7, the complete variable domain is GAGVSQTPSNKVTEKGKYVELRCDPISGHTALYWYRQSLGQGPEFLIYFQGTGAADDSGLPNDRFFAVRPEGSVSTLKIQRTERGDSAVYLCASSAGLASNEQYFGPGTRLTVT.

The genes are TRBV28 and TRBJ2-5, with 11 bases fitting TRBD1. The CDR3 is 13 amino acids. Germline values: CDR1 MDHEN, CDR2 SYDVKM. With 6 bases clipped from V and 8 bases from J, the junction kept 5 bases outside the gene matches. CDR3: CASSQGQGGTQYF. The CDR3 DNA is TGTGCCAGCAGCCAGGGACAGGGGGGAACCCAGTACTTC.

This chain connects TRBV29-1 to TRBJ2-7; 7 nucleotides agree with TRBD1. Looked up from germline, CDR1 is SQVTM and CDR2 is ANQGSEA. The V and J ends lost 7 bases and 2 bases, in that order; junction bases with no gene match: 11. The CDR3 consists of 14 residues. CDR3 protein: CSARQGGVAYEQYF. The CDR3 DNA reads TGCAGCGCCAGACAGGGTGGAGTTGCCTACGAGCAGTACTTC.

Note on this clone: Distinct nucleotide sequences in the sample also encode this CDR3. This rearrangement joins TRBV6-5 to TRBJ1-3; D call uncertain. Germline lookup yields CDR1 MNHEY and CDR2 SVGAGI. Trimming took off 2 bases at V and 0 bases at J, with 5 bases between the two ends. CDR3 length: 14 amino acids. The CDR3 DNA reads TGTGCCAGCAGTTACCGGAACTCTGGAAACACCATATATTTT. Translated, it gives CASSYRNSGNTIYF.

This clone appeared a single time. The genes are TRBV5-1 and TRBJ2-7; 12 bases map to TRBD1. The length of the CDR3 is 14 residues. The J segment lost 6 bases and the V segment lost 3 bases, leaving 4 bases of the junction unmatched. Looked up from germline, CDR1 is SGHRS and CDR2 is YFSETQ. The CDR3 loop reads CASSSGTGGSEQYF. The CDR3 DNA reads as TGCGCCAGCAGCTCCGGGACAGGGGGCTCCGAGCAGTACTTC.